These 8 T cell receptor beta chains were sequenced from one sample in a study of T cells after yellow fever vaccination. TCRdb re-analysed the 5' RACE reads in MiXCR, keeping a single row per CDR3 protein. The table records about 42,000 distinct CDR3 sequences, around 6.4% of them present only once. The sample in question was PBMCs, either bulk or a sorted T-cell subset (CD4+, CD8+, memory, or dextramer-sorted; not recorded which), obtained 45 days after the yellow fever booster vaccination. Receptor source: a man aged 25-45 years who received the YFV17D yellow fever vaccine.

This clonotype has a count of ten or more. The genes are TRBV5-1 and TRBJ2-5; weak D call: TRBD2 (5 bases). Germline CDR1 reads SGHRS; CDR2 reads YFSETQ. The CDR3 totals 14 residues. V gave up 4 bases and J gave up 1 base, with 11 bases separating them. CDR3 nucleotide sequence: TGCGCCAGCAGCCTTGAGCGGCCCCAAGAGACCCAGTACTTC. Amino acids: CASSLERPQETQYF.

In its sample, this clonotype was seen a few times. The V and J genes are TRBV4-3 and TRBJ1-1; D is undetermined. Germline-derived CDR1 and CDR2 are LGHNA and YSLEER. This CDR3 comprises 15 residues. V was clipped by 1 base and J by 0 bases, with 9 bases between them. The CDR3 sequence is CASSQVGLVNTEAFF. The CDR3 nucleotides read TGCGCCAGCAGCCAAGTCGGGTTGGTGAACACTGAAGCTTTCTTT.

The gene calls are TRBV19 and TRBJ2-5; the D call may be TRBD1 or TRBD2 (5 bases each). The ends were cut back, 6 bases at V and 1 base at J, with 24 bases in the middle. Germline CDR1 and CDR2: LNHDA and SQIVND (reference sequence). The CDR3 has 18 residues. The CDR3: CASSPGPFVSDPQETQYF. CDR3 DNA: TGTGCCAGTAGCCCGGGACCCTTCGTATCAGATCCCCAAGAGACCCAGTACTTC.

This clonotype was observed many times. This chain joins TRBV11-2 and TRBJ1-5; D unresolved. Trimming left V 5 bases short and J 0 bases short, with 5 bases between. Germline-derived CDR1 and CDR2 are SGHAT and FQNNGV. CDR3 length: 13 residues. CDR3 region: CASSPDSNQPQHF. CDR3 nucleotide sequence: TGTGCCAGCAGCCCGGATAGCAATCAGCCCCAGCATTTT.

This clonotype was seen ten or more times. The gene calls are TRBV10-3 and TRBJ1-2; no clear D gene. The germline V gene has CDR1 ENHRY and CDR2 SYGVKD. The CDR3 is 14 amino acids. The V end was cut by 4 bases, the J end by 6 bases, with 15 bases between. CDR3: CAISGGPAEDGYTF. CDR3 nucleotides: TGTGCCATCAGTGGTGGGCCGGCGGAGGATGGCTACACCTTC.

The sample holds many counts of this clonotype. The chain combines TRBV9 with TRBJ2-1; TRBD1 is a possible D gene (5 bases). Trimming removed 0 bases at V and 4 bases at J, with 11 bases between. Germline CDR1 is SGDLS and CDR2 is YYNGEE. The CDR3 totals 15 residues. The DNA for the CDR3 is TGTGCCAGCAGCGTAGGTGGTGGGGCTTACAATGAGCAGTTCTTC. It codes for CASSVGGGAYNEQFF.

This clonotype appeared many times. This rearrangement joins TRBV20-1 to TRBJ2-7, with 9 nucleotides matching TRBD1. J gave up 5 bases and V 6 bases, and 8 bases lay outside the gene matches. CDR3 size: 13 residues. The germline CDR1 and CDR2 sequences are DFQATT and SNEGSKA (reference sequence). The CDR3 loop reads CSARDRVPHEQYF. CDR3 DNA sequence: TGCAGTGCACGGGACAGGGTGCCCCACGAGCAGTACTTC.

The J gene is TRBJ2-1, the V gene TRBV9, with TRBD2 identical over 7 bases. Germline CDR1 is SGDLS and CDR2 is YYNGEE. Losses at the gene ends were 0 bases for V and 2 bases for J; bases not matched to a gene: 5. CDR3 size: 16 residues. The CDR3 sequence is CASSVDGGRTYNEQFF. The CDR3 DNA follows: TGTGCCAGCAGCGTAGATGGCGGGAGAACCTACAATGAGCAGTTCTTC.